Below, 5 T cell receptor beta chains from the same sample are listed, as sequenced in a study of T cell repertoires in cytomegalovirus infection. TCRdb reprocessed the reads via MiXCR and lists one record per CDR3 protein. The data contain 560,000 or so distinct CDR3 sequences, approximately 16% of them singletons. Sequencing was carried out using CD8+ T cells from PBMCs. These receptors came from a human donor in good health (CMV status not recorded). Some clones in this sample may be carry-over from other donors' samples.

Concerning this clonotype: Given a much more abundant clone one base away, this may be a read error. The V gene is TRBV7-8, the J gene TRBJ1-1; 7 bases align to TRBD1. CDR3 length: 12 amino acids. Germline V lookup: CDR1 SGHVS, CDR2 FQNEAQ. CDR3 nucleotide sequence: TGTACCAGCAGCTTCGACAGGGCTGAAGCTTTCTTT. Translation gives CTSSFDRAEAFF.

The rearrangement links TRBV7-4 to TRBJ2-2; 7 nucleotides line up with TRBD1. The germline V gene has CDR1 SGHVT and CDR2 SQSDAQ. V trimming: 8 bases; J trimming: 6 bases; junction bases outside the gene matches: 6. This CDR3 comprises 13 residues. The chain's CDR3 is CASSGTVAGELFF. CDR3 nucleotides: TGTGCCAGCTCCGGGACAGTCGCCGGGGAGCTGTTTTTT.

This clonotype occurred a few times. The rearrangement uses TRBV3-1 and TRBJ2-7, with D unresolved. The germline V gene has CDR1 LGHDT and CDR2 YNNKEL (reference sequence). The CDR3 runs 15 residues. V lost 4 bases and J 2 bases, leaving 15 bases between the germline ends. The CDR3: CASSLEADATYEQYF. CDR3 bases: TGTGCCAGCAGCCTAGAAGCCGATGCAACCTACGAGCAGTACTTC.

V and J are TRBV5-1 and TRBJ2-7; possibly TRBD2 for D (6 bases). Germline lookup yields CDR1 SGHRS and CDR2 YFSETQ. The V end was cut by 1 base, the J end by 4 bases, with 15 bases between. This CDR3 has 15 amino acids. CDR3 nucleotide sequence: TGCGCCAGCAGCTTGAGGAGGGGCCCGCAGTACGAGCAGTACTTC. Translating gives CASSLRRGPQYEQYF.

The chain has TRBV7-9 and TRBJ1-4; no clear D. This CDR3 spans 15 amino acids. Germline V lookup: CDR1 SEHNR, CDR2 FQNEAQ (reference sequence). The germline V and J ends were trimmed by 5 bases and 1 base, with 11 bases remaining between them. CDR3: CASSPQTRTNEKLFF. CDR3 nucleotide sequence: TGTGCCAGCAGCCCCCAGACCCGAACTAATGAAAAACTGTTTTTT.